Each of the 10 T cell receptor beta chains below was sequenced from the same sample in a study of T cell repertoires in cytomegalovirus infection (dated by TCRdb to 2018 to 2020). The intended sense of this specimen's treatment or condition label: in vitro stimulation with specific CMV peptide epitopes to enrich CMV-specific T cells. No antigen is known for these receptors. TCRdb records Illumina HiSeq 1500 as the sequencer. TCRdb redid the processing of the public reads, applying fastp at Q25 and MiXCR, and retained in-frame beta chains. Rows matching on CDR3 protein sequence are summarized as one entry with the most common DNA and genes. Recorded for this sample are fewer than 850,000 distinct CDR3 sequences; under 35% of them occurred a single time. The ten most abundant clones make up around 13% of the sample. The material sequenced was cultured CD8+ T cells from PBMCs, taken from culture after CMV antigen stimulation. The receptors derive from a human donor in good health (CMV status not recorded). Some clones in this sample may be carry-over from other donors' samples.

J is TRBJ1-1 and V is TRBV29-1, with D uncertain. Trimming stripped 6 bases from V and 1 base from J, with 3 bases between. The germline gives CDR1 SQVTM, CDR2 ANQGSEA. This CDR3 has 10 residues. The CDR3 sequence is CSVWNTEAFF. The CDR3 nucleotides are TGCAGCGTGTGGAACACTGAAGCTTTCTTT.

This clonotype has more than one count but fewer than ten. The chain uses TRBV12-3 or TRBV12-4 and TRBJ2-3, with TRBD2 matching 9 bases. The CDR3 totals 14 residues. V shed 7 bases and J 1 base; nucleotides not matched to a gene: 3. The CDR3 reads CASIAGAGTDTQYF. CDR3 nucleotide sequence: TGTGCCAGCATAGCGGGGGCGGGCACAGATACGCAGTATTTT.

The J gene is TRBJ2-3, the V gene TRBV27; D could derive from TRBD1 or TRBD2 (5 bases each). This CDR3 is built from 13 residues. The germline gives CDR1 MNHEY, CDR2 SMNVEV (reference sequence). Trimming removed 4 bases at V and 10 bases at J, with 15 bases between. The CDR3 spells CASSSLGDASQYF. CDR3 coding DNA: TGTGCCAGCAGTTCACTGGGGGACGCCTCGCAGTATTTT.

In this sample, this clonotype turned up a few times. The CDR3: CASNGSFSGNTIYF. The CDR3 DNA reads TGTGCCAGCAACGGGTCATTCTCTGGAAACACCATATATTTT. This sequence joins TRBV12-3 or TRBV12-4 and TRBJ1-3; D is ambiguous. Trimming shortened V by 7 bases and J by 0 bases, and 10 bases separated the two germline ends. The CDR3 covers 14 residues.

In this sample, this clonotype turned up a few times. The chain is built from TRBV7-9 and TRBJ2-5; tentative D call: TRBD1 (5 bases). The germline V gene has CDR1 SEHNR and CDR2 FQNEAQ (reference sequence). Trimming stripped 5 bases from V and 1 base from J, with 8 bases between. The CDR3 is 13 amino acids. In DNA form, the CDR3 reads TGTGCCAGCAGCAACAGGATCCAAGAGACCCAGTACTTC. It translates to CASSNRIQETQYF.

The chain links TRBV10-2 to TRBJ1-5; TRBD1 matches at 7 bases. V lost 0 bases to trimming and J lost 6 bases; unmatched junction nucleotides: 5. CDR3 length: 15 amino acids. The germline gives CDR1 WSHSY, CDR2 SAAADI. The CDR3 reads CASSESRAGGQPQHF. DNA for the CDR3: TGCGCCAGCAGTGAGTCGAGGGCAGGGGGTCAGCCCCAGCATTTT.

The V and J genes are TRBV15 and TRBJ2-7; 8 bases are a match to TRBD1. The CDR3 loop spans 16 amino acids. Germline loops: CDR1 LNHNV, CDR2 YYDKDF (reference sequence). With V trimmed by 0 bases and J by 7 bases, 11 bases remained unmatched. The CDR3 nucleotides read TGTGCCACCAGCAGAGATCGGACAGGGATGCCTCGGGAGCAGTACGTC. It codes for CATSRDRTGMPREQYV.

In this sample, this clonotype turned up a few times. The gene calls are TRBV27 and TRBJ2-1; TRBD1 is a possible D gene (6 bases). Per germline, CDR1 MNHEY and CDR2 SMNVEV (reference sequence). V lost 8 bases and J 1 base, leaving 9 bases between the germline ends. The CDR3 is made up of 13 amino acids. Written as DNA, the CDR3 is TGTGCCAGCGGGGGCGAGTCCTACAATGAGCAGTTCTTC. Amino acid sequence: CASGGESYNEQFF.

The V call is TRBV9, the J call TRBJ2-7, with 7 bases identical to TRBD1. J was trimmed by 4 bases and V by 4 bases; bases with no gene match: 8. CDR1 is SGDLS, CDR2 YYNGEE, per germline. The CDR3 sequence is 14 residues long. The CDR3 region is CASSPGGQIYEQYF. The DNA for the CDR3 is TGTGCCAGCAGCCCTGGGGGACAGATTTACGAGCAGTACTTC.

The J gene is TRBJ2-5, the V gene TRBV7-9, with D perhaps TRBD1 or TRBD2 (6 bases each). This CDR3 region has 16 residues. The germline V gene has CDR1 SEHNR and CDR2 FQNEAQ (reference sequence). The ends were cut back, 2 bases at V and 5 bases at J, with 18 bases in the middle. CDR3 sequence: CASSLSSVGGRETQYF. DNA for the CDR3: TGTGCCAGCAGCTTATCGTCGGTGGGGGGCCGCGAGACCCAGTACTTC.